Listed below are T cell receptor beta chains from one sample, sequenced in a study of cytomegalovirus exposure and HLA in healthy donors. Sequencing used immunoSEQ multiplex PCR; TCRdb keeps in-frame clones, though not all of them. The sample has about 150,000 clones, roughly 77% seen once. Sequencing used PBMCs. The origin of the receptors is a man aged 25 to 40 in good health and CMV-seropositive. CDR3s include the opening cysteine and the closing phenylalanine or tryptophan. D genes are given only for firm matches. The size field is filled for only some rows; it gives once, few, many or a size class.

TRBJ1-3 - TRBV6-5 - CASKLGSGNTIYF
TRBJ2-7 - TRBV5-5 - CASTAGQSRAYEQYF
TRBJ2-4 - TRBV28 - CASSLPQGTLAKNIQYF
TRBJ2-7 - TRBV6-1 - CASSEAFQGYEQYF
TRBJ2-7 - TRBV18 - CASSPLGQGVEQYF
TRBJ1-1 TRBD1 TRBV7-9 few CASSLGGTANTEAFF
TRBJ1-1 - TRBV19 - CASSMGENTEAFF
TRBJ1-1 TRBD1 TRBV18 - CASSPGQGWTEAFF
TRBJ2-2 TRBD1 TRBV30 - CAWGRGQSNTGELFF
TRBJ2-3 - TRBV10-1 - CATRATLEASQYF
TRBJ2-3 TRBD2 TRBV28 - CASSPHAGTNTQYF
TRBJ2-7 - TRBV5-4 - CASSLGGTLSYEQYF
TRBJ1-1 TRBD1 TRBV4-1 - CASSQGRIGGVNTEAFF